Below, 2 T cell receptor beta chains from the same sample are listed, as sequenced in a study of blood T cells in healthy people across ages. A second about 6 to 11 cycle PCR used barcoded and J-beta primers. TCRdb fed the 5' RACE reads into MiXCR, producing one record per CDR3 protein. The sample shows approximately 1.5 million distinct CDR3 sequences, 30% to 40% of them seen only once. Specimen: blood. These receptor sequences come from a woman aged 25 to 45 in good health.

This rearrangement joins TRBV9 to TRBJ1-5; 7 bases map to TRBD1. J gave up 3 bases and V 0 bases, and 3 bases lay outside the gene matches. The CDR3 loop spans 15 amino acids. Germline CDR1 reads SGDLS; CDR2 reads YYNGEE. CDR3 sequence: CASSVGDSLNQPQHF. CDR3 coding DNA: TGTGCCAGCAGCGTAGGGGACAGCCTCAATCAGCCCCAGCATTTT.

The V call is TRBV7-2, the J call TRBJ2-7; TRBD2 matches 7 bases. This CDR3 has 15 amino acids. CDR1 is SGHTA, CDR2 FQGNSA, per germline. The junction had 13 bases not matched to a gene; V was cut back by 5 bases and J by 6 bases. CDR3 region: CASSPRLANPGEQYF. DNA for the CDR3: TGTGCCAGCAGCCCAAGACTAGCCAATCCTGGCGAGCAGTACTTC.